A selection of T cell receptor beta chains follows, all from one sample in a study of early T cells in non-severe SARS-CoV-2 infection. TCRdb reprocessed the 5' RACE reads via MiXCR and lists one record per CDR3 protein. The table shows around 60,000 distinct CDR3 sequences, with roughly 10% occurring only once. Material for sequencing was whole blood. Receptors were obtained from an adult who was a healthcare worker with PCR-confirmed SARS-CoV-2 infection or an uninfected control (not recorded which). The CDR3 runs from the conserved cysteine through the conserved F or W. D genes are given only for firm matches. Where a row states a size, it is once, few, many or the class of an expanded clone; other rows omit it.

V gene	D gene	J gene	clone size	CDR3 protein	CDR3 DNA
TRBV7-2	TRBD1	TRBJ1-5	many	CASSPTGGGYQPQHF	TGTGCCAGCAGCCCGACAGGGGGCGGGTATCAGCCCCAGCATTTT
TRBV5-6	NA	TRBJ2-7	many	CASSFYAAYEQYF	TGTGCCAGCAGCTTTTATGCCGCCTACGAGCAGTACTTC
TRBV6-6	NA	TRBJ2-1	few	CASSYASERNEQFF	TGTGCCAGCAGTTACGCTAGCGAGAGGAATGAGCAGTTCTTC
TRBV19	NA	TRBJ1-4	many	CASSELAGRGEKLFF	TGTGCCAGTTCTGAGCTAGCAGGAAGGGGGGAAAAACTGTTTTTT
TRBV7-3	TRBD2	TRBJ2-5	many	CASSLSGRAWETQYF	TGTGCCAGCAGCTTATCAGGGAGGGCCTGGGAGACCCAGTACTTC
TRBV10-3	TRBD1	TRBJ1-1	few	CAISEQGTTEAFF	TGTGCCATCAGTGAACAGGGGACCACTGAAGCTTTCTTT
TRBV6-2/TRBV6-3	NA	TRBJ2-1	many	CASSYLALAGRYNEQFF	TGTGCCAGCAGTTACTTGGCCCTGGCGGGACGCTACAATGAGCAGTTCTTC
TRBV3-1	TRBD2	TRBJ2-1	many	CASSRPGSGRAHEQFF	TGTGCCAGCAGCCGCCCGGGTAGCGGGAGGGCCCATGAGCAGTTCTTC
TRBV3-1	NA	TRBJ1-3	many	CASSTGYGGNTIYF	TGTGCCAGCAGCACAGGGTACGGTGGAAACACCATATATTTT
TRBV7-2	NA	TRBJ1-2	NA	CASHLRGYGGGFGYTF	TGTGCCAGCCACCTAAGAGGATACGGGGGTGGGTTTGGCTACACCTTC
TRBV20-1	NA	TRBJ1-2	many	CSASYSGNGGYTF	TGCAGTGCTAGCTACTCAGGGAATGGGGGCTACACCTTC
TRBV18	NA	TRBJ2-3	NA	CASSPPGWRTDTQYF	TGTGCCAGCTCACCACCGGGGTGGAGGACAGATACGCAGTATTTT
TRBV24-1	NA	TRBJ2-2	few	CATSDNRETGELFF	TGTGCCACCAGTGACAACAGGGAAACCGGGGAGCTGTTTTTT
TRBV12-3/TRBV12-4	TRBD2	TRBJ2-1	NA	CASSPGTSGNNEQFF	TGTGCCAGCAGTCCCGGGACTAGCGGAAACAATGAGCAGTTCTTC
TRBV6-1	NA	TRBJ2-1	many	CASSGPSGFGYNEQFF	TGTGCCAGCAGTGGTCCCTCAGGGTTTGGCTACAATGAGCAGTTCTTC
TRBV7-6	TRBD1	TRBJ2-1	many	CASSSTGWGSYNEQFF	TGTGCCAGCAGCTCGACAGGGTGGGGATCTTACAATGAGCAGTTCTTC
TRBV27	NA	TRBJ2-3	medium-sized	CASSFVSPSTDTQYF	TGTGCCAGCAGTTTCGTGTCCCCAAGCACAGATACGCAGTATTTT
TRBV6-6	NA	TRBJ1-5	few	CASSPGHSNQPQHF	TGTGCCAGCAGTCCGGGACATAGCAATCAGCCCCAGCATTTT
TRBV7-9	NA	TRBJ2-3	NA	CASSPQIQSYHTDTQYF	TGTGCCAGCAGCCCCCAAATTCAGTCCTACCACACAGATACGCAGTATTTT
TRBV7-3	NA	TRBJ2-1	few	CASSPRRRAGGNEQFF	TGTGCCAGCAGCCCGAGGAGGCGGGCGGGCGGAAATGAGCAGTTCTTC
TRBV29-1	NA	TRBJ1-1	NA	CSVEGLNTEAFF	TGCAGCGTTGAGGGGCTGAACACTGAAGCTTTCTTT
TRBV20-1	TRBD2	TRBJ2-7	NA	CSARDPGLAYEQYF	TGCAGTGCTAGAGATCCGGGACTAGCTTACGAGCAGTACTTC
TRBV6-2/TRBV6-3	TRBD1	TRBJ1-2	many	CASSNRDRGNYGYTF	TGTGCCAGCAGTAACCGGGACAGGGGAAACTATGGCTACACCTTC
TRBV4-3	NA	TRBJ2-6	NA	CASSQAPAGANVLTF	TGCGCCAGCAGCCAAGCCCCCGCTGGGGCCAACGTCCTGACTTTC
TRBV12-5	NA	TRBJ2-1	NA	CASGHVAEQFF	TGTGCTAGTGGTCACGTGGCTGAGCAGTTCTTC
TRBV18	TRBD2	TRBJ2-2	many	CASSPMLWTSGSYTGELFF	TGTGCCAGCTCACCGATGCTCTGGACTAGCGGGAGCTACACCGGGGAGCTGTTTTTT